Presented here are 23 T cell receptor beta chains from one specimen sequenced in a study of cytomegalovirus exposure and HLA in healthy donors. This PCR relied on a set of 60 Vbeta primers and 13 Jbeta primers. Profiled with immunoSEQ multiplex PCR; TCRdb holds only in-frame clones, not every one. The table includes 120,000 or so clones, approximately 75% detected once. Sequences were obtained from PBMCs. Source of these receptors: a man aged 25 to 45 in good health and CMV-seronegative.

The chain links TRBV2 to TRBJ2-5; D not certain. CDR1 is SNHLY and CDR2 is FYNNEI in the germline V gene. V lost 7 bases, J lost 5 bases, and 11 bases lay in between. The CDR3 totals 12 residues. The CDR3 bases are TGTGCCAGCATGCCTACGCGGGAGACCCAGTACTTC. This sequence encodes CASMPTRETQYF.

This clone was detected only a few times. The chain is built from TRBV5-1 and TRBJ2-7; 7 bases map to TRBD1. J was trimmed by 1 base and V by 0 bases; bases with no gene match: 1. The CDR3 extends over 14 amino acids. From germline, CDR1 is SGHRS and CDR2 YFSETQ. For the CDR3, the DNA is TGCGCCAGCAGCTTGGAGGGGGCTTCCTACGAGCAGTACTTC. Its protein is CASSLEGASYEQYF. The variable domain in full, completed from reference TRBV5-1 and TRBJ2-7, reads KAGVTQTPRYLIKTRGQQVTLSCSPISGHRSVSWYQQTPGQGLQFLFEYFSETQRNKGNFPGRFSGRQFSNSRSEMNVSTLELGDSALYLCASSLEGASYEQYFGPGTRLTVT.

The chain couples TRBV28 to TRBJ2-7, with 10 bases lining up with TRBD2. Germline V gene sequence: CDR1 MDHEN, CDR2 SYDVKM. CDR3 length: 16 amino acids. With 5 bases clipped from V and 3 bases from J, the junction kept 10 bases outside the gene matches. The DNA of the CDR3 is TGTGCCAGCAGTCCTACTGGGACTAGCGATGGCTACGAGCAGTACTTC. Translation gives CASSPTGTSDGYEQYF.

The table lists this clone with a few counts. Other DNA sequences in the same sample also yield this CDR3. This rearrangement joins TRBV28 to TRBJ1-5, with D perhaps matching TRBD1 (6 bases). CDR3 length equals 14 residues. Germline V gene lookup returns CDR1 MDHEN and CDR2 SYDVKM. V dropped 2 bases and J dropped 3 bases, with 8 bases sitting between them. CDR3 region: CASSLGQNNQPQHF. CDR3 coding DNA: TGTGCCAGCAGTTTAGGACAGAACAATCAGCCCCAGCATTTT.

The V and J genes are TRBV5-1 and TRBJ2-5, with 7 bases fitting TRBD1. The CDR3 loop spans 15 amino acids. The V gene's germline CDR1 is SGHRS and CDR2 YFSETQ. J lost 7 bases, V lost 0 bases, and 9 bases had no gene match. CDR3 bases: TGCGCCAGCAGCTTGGGGGACAGCCAGCCTGGGACCCAGTACTTC. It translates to CASSLGDSQPGTQYF.

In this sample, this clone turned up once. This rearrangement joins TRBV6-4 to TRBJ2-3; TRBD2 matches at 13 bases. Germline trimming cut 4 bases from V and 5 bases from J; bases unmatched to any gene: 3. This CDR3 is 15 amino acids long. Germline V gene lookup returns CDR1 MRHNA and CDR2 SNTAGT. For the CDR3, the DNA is TGTGCCAGCAGTGTCGGGACTAGCGGGGAAGATACGCAGTATTTT. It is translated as CASSVGTSGEDTQYF.

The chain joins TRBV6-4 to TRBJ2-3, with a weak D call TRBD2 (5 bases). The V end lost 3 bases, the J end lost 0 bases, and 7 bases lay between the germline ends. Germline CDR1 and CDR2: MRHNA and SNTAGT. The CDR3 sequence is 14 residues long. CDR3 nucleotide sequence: TGTGCCAGCAGTGAGCGGACTAGCACAGATACGCAGTATTTT. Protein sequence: CASSERTSTDTQYF.

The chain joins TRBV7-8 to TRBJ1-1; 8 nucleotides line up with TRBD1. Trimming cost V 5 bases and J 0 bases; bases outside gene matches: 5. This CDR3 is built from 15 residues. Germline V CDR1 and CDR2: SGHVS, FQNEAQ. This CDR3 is CASSPDRVMNTEAFF. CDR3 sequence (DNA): TGTGCCAGCAGCCCGGACAGGGTTATGAACACTGAAGCTTTCTTT.

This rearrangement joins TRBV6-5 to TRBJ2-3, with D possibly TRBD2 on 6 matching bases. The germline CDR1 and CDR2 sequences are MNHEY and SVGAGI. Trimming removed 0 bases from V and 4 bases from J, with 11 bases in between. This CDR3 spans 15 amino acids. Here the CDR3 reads CASSYSEGGADTQYF. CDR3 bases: TGTGCCAGCAGTTACTCAGAGGGAGGAGCAGATACGCAGTATTTT.

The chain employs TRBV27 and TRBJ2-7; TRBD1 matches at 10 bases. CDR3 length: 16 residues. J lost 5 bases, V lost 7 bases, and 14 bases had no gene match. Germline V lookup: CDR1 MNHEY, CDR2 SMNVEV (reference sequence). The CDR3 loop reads CASNPFGQGVINEQYF. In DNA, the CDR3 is TGTGCCAGCAATCCCTTCGGACAGGGGGTGATCAACGAGCAGTACTTC.

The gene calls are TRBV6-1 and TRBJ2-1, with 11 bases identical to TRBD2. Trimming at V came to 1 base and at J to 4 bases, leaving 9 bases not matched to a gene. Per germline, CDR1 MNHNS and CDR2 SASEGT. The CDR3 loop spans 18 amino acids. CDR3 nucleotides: TGTGCCAGCAGTGAAGTTGATAGCGGGGGGGCAATATACAATGAGCAGTTCTTC. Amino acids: CASSEVDSGGAIYNEQFF.

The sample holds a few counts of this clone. This CDR3 is CASSYSAGPYEQYF. CDR3 DNA sequence: TGTGCCAGCAGTTACTCGGCAGGGCCCTACGAGCAGTACTTC. V and J are TRBV6-5 and TRBJ2-7; the D gene is possibly TRBD1 (5 bases). V lost 0 bases to trimming and J lost 2 bases, with 8 bases between them. The CDR3 runs to 14 residues. The germline CDR1 and CDR2 sequences are MNHEY and SVGAGI.

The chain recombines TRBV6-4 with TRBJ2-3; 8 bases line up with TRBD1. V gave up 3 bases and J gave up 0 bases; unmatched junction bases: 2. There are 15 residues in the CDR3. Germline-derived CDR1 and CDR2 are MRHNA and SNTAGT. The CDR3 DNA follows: TGTGCCAGCAGTGATGACAGGGGAAGCACAGATACGCAGTATTTT. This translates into CASSDDRGSTDTQYF.

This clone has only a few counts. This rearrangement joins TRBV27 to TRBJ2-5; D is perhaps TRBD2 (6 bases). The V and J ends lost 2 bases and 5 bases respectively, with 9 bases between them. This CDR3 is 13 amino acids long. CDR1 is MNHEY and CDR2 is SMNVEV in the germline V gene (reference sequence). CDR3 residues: CASSLGGLETQYF. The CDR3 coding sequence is TGTGCCAGCAGTTTAGGAGGGTTGGAGACCCAGTACTTC.

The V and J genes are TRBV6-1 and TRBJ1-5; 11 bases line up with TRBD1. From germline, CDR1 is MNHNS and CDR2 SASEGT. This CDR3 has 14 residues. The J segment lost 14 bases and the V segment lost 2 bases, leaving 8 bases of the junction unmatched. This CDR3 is CASSERTGGNPEHF. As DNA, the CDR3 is TGTGCCAGCAGTGAAAGGACAGGGGGCAATCCCGAGCATTTT.

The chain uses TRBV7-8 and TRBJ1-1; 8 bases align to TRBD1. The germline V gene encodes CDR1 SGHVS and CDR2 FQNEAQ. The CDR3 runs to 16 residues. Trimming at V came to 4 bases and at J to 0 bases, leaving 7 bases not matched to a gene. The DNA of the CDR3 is TGTGCCAGCAGCTCCGGACAGGGAATTATGAACACTGAAGCTTTCTTT. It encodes CASSSGQGIMNTEAFF.

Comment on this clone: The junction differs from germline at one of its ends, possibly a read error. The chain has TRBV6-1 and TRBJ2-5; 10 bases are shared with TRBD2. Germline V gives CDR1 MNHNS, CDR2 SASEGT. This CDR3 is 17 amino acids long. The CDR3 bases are TGTGCCAGCAGGGAAGAGCAACTAGCGGGGTACGATGAGACCCAGTACTTC. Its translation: CASREEQLAGYDETQYF.

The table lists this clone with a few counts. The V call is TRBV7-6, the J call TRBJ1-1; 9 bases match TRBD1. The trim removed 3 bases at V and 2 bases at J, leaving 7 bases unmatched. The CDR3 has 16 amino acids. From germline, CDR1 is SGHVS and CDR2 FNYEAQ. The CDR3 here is CASSLTPTGGNTEAFF. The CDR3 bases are TGTGCCAGCAGCTTGACCCCCACAGGGGGCAACACTGAAGCTTTCTTT.

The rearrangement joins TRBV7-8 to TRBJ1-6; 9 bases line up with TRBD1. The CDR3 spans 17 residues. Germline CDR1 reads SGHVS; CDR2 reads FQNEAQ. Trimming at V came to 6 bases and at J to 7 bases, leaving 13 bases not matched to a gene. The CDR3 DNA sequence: TGTGCCAGCAGGGTTACAGGGGGCTGGGGAACCAATTCACCCCTCCACTTT. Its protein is CASRVTGGWGTNSPLHF.

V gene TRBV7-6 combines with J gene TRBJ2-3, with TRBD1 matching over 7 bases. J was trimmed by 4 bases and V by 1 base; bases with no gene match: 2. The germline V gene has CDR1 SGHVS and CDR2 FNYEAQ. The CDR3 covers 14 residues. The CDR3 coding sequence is TGTGCCAGCAGCTTAGGACAGGGCTCAGATACGCAGTATTTT. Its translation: CASSLGQGSDTQYF.

The CDR3 nucleotides are TGTGCCAGCAGCTGGACAGGGTGGGATACGCAGTATTTT. It yields the protein CASSWTGWDTQYF. V usage is TRBV7-2 and J usage is TRBJ2-3; 8 bases map to TRBD1. Trimming at V came to 4 bases and at J to 6 bases, leaving 3 bases not matched to a gene. The CDR3 is made up of 13 amino acids. Germline V lookup: CDR1 SGHTA, CDR2 FQGNSA.

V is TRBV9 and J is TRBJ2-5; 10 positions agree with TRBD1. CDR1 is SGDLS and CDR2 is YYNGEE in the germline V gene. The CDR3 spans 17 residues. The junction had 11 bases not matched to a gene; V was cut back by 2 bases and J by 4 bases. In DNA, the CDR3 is TGTGCCAGCAGCGTCACCGGGACAGGGGCCTATCCAGAGACCCAGTACTTC. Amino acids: CASSVTGTGAYPETQYF. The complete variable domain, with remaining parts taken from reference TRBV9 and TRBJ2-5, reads DSGVTQTPKHLITATGQRVTLRCSPRSGDLSVYWYQQSLDQGLQFLIQYYNGEERAKGNILERFSAQQFPDLHSELNLSSLELGDSALYFCASSVTGTGAYPETQYFGPGTRLLVL.

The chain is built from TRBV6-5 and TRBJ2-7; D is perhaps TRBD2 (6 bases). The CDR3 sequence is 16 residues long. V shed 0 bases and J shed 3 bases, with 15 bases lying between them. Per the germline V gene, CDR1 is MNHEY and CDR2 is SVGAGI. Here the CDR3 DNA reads TGTGCCAGCAGTTACTCAATCGGGGGAGGCGACTACGAGCAGTACTTC. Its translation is CASSYSIGGGDYEQYF.